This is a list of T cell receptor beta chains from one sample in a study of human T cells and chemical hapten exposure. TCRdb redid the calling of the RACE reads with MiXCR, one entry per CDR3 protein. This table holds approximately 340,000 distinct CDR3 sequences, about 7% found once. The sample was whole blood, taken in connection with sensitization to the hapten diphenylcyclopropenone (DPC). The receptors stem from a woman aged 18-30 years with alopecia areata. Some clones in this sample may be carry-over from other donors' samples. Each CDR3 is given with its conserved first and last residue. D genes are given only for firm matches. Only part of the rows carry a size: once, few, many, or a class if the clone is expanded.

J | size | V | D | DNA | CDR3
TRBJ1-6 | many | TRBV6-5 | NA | TGTGCCAGCAGTTACTTCCGACCGGGGGGACGTAGCTCCTATAATTCACCCCTCCACTTT | CASSYFRPGGRSSYNSPLHF
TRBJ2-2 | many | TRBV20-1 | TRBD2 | TGCAGTGTTCCTAGCGGTGACACCGGGGAGCTGTTTTTT | CSVPSGDTGELFF
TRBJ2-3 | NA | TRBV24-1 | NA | TGTGCCACCAGTGGCGGGGTAACAGATACGCAGTATTTT | CATSGGVTDTQYF
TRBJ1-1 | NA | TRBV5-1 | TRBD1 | TGCGCCAGCAGCTTGGAGGGACAGGGGGCGAGTGAAGCTTTCTTT | CASSLEGQGASEAFF
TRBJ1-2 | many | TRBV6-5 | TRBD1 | TGTGCCAGCAGCCGACACGGACAGGGGGGATATGGCTACACCTTC | CASSRHGQGGYGYTF
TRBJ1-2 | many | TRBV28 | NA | TGTGCCAGCAGCCTCGCACAGGGTGTTGCCTATGGCTACACCTTC | CASSLAQGVAYGYTF
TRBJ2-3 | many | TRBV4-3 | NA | TGCGCCAGCAGCCAAGATTTAAGGCGACCTACGCAGTATTTT | CASSQDLRRPTQYF
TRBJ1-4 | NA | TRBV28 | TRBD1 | TGTGCCAGCAGGCGGACAGGGGCGCGAGCAACTAATGAAAAACTGTTTTTT | CASRRTGARATNEKLFF
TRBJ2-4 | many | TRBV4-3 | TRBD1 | TGCGCCAGCAGCCAAGATCTAGGGGGCGCCCAAGCCAAAAACATTCAGTACTTC | CASSQDLGGAQAKNIQYF
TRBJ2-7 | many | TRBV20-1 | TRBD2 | TGCAGTGCTAGAGGGACTAGCGGGGGGGCAAGGGTCTACGAGCAGTACTTC | CSARGTSGGARVYEQYF
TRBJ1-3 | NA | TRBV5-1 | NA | TGCGCCAGCAGCTTCGACTATGGAAACACCATATATTTT | CASSFDYGNTIYF
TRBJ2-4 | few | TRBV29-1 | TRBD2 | TGCAGCGTTGCCTGGACTAGCGGGACGATTCAGTACTTC | CSVAWTSGTIQYF
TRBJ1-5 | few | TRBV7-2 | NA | TGTGCCAGCAGCGCAATAGGGGGGAGTTCTAATCAGCCCCAGCATTTT | CASSAIGGSSNQPQHF
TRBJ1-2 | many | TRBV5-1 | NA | TGCGCCAGCAGCCCCCCGGGGGGGGCAGGCTACACCTTC | CASSPPGGAGYTF
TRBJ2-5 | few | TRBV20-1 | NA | TGCAGTGCTAGAGACTTTATGGGGGCCGCAGAGACCCAGTACTTC | CSARDFMGAAETQYF
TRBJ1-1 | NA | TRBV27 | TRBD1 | TGTGCCAGCAGTTTATCGAAGGACAGGGGTAGGGCTGAAGCTTTCTTT | CASSLSKDRGRAEAFF
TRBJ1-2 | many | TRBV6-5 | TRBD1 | TGTGCCAGCAGTGGACAGGGGGCGATTTATGGCTACACCTTC | CASSGQGAIYGYTF
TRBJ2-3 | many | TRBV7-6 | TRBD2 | TGTGCCAGCAGCTTAGCGGTCGAGCGGGGTTCTACGCAGTATTTT | CASSLAVERGSTQYF
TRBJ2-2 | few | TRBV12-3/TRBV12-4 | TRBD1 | TGTGCCAGCAGTTTCTCCGGATCGACAGGGGGGGACACCGGGGAGCTGTTTTTT | CASSFSGSTGGDTGELFF
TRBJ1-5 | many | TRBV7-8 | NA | TGTGCCAGCAGCTTAGCAGATCAGCCCCAGCATTTT | CASSLADQPQHF
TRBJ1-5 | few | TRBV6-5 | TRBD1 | TGTGCCAGCAGTTCCGGGACAGGGCGGAATCAGCCCCAGCATTTT | CASSSGTGRNQPQHF
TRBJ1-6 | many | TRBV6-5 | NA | TGTGCCAGCACCCCCGACAGGCGTAATTCACCCCTCCACTTT | CASTPDRRNSPLHF
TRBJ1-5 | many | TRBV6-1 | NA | TGTGCCAGCAGTGCTCAAGACCGCAATCAGCCCCAGCATTTT | CASSAQDRNQPQHF
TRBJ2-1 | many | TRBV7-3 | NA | TGTGCCAGCAGCTCCACTCCCGCCGGTGAGCAGTTCTTC | CASSSTPAGEQFF
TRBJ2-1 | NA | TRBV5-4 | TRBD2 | TGTGCCAGCAGCTTGGCGCCTAGCGGTGAGCAGTTGTTC | CASSLAPSGEQLF
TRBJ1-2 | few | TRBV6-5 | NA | TGTGCCAGCAGCCGGGGGCCCCATGGCTACACCTTC | CASSRGPHGYTF
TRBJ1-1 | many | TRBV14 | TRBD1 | TGTGCCAAGGGGCCGGGCAGGGGGTTTGGGACTGAAGCTTTCTTT | CAKGPGRGFGTEAFF
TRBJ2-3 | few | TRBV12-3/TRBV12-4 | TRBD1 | TGTGCCAGCAGTTTCGGGACAGGGATCCCAGATACGCAGTATTTT | CASSFGTGIPDTQYF
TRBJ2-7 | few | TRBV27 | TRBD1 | TGTGCCAGCAGTCCGACAGGGGAGATAGGCCTCGAGCAGTACTTC | CASSPTGEIGLEQYF
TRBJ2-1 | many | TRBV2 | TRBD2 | TGTGCCAGAGCCGGGGCTAGCGGGGGGGAGCAGTTCTTC | CARAGASGGEQFF
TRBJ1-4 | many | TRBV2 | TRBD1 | TGTGCCAGCAGAAGACAGGGAGCTAATGAAAAACTGTTTTTT | CASRRQGANEKLFF
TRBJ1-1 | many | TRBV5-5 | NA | TGTGCCAGCAGTACGACCGGCACTGAAGCTTTCTTT | CASSTTGTEAFF
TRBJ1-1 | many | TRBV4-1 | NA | TGCGCCAGCAGCCCGACGAACACTGAAGCTTTCTTT | CASSPTNTEAFF
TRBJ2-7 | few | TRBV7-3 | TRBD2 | TGTGCCAGCAGTCCAACAACGATAACTAGCGGCCATACACCTTACGAGCAGTACTTC | CASSPTTITSGHTPYEQYF
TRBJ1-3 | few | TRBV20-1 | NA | TGCAGTGTCGCGGACGGTAGCGAGGGAAACACCATATATTTT | CSVADGSEGNTIYF
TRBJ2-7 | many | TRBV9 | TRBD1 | TGTGCCAGCAGCGTACTTGGACAGGGGGACTACGAGCAGTACTTC | CASSVLGQGDYEQYF
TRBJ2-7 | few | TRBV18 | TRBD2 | TGTGCCAGCTCTCTCTCCCCGAGCGGGGGGAGCTACGAGCAGTACTTC | CASSLSPSGGSYEQYF
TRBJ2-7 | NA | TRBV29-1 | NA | TGCAGCGCCCTTACTGGGGGGCCCTACGAGCAGTACTTC | CSALTGGPYEQYF
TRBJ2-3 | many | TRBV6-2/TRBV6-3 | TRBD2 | TGTGCCAGCAGCTTCAAAGCGGGGGGGCCAGATACGCAGTATTTT | CASSFKAGGPDTQYF
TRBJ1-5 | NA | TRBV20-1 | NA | TGCAGTGCGAGGTGGCAGCAAAATCAGCCCCAGCATTTT | CSARWQQNQPQHF
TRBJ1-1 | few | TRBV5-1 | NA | TGCGCCAGCAGCCCAACGACAGGGAACACTGAAGCTTTCTTT | CASSPTTGNTEAFF
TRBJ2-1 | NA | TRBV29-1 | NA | TGCAGCGTTTACCCCAGGAGCTCCTACAATGAGCAGTTCTTC | CSVYPRSSYNEQFF
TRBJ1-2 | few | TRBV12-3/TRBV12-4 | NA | TGTGCCAGCAGTCCCGCCGACAAATCTAACTATGGCTACACCTTC | CASSPADKSNYGYTF
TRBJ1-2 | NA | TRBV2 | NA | TGTGCCAGCAGTGAAGCGCTATCCTCTGGAGGCTACACCTTC | CASSEALSSGGYTF
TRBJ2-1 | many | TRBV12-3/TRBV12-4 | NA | TGTGCCAGCAGTTTGGGCCTTCCATTGCGGCTCCAGTTCTTC | CASSLGLPLRLQFF
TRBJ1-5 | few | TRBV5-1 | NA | TGCGCCAGCAGCTTCAGGCCGTCCAATCAGCCCCAGCATTTT | CASSFRPSNQPQHF
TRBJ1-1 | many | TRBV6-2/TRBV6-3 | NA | TGTGCCAGCAGTCTAGACAGGCTCATGAACACTGAAGCTTTCTTT | CASSLDRLMNTEAFF
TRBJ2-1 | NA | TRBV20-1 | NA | TGCAGTGCCCAGGGCTTGGGGGGAAGACCTCCCAATGAGCAGTTCTTC | CSAQGLGGRPPNEQFF
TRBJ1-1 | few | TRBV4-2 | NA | TGTGCCAGCAGCCCCCGATTCAGCGTTACTGAAGCTTTCTTT | CASSPRFSVTEAFF
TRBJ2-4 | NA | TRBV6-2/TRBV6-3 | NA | TGTGCCAGCAGTTACTCGATAGCCGGACAAAACATTCAGTACTTC | CASSYSIAGQNIQYF
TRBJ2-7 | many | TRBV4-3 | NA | TGCGCCAGCAGCCAAGCGCCCCTTGGCGAGCAGTACTTC | CASSQAPLGEQYF
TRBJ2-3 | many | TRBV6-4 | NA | TGTGCCAGCAGTGACTCGAATGGGGGGCCAGATACGCAGTATTTT | CASSDSNGGPDTQYF
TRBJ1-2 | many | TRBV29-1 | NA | TGCAGCGCTATACAGGGCCCCTATGGCTACACCTTC | CSAIQGPYGYTF
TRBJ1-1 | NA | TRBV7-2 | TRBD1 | TGTGCCAGCAGCTTTCGACCGGGACAGGGGATCACTGAAGCTTTCTTT | CASSFRPGQGITEAFF
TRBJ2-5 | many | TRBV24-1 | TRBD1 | TGTGCCACCAGTGACTCTGACAGGGGTGAGACCCAGTACTTC | CATSDSDRGETQYF
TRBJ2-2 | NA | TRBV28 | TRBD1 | TGTGCCAGCAGCACGGGACAGGCGGTCGCCGGGGAGCTGTTTTTT | CASSTGQAVAGELFF
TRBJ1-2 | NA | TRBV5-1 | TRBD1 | TGCGCCAGCAGCCGGACGGGACAGGCCCTGGAGAACTATGGCTACACCTTC | CASSRTGQALENYGYTF
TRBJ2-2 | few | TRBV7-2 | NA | TGTGCCAGCAGCTCGGGGCGGCAAAGAACTTTATACACGGTGACCGGGGAGCTGTTTTTT | CASSSGRQRTLYTVTGELFF
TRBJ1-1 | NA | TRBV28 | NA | TGTGCCAGCAGTTTATCCCCTCCCCAAGTACAGGAAGCTTTCTTT | CASSLSPPQVQEAFF
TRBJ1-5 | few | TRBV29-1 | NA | TGCAGCGTTGAAGGCGCCGACAGGTACCGGGAGCAGCCCCAGCATTTT | CSVEGADRYREQPQHF